This T cell receptor (beta chain) derives from a study of identical twins. In TCRdb, the 5' RACE reads were re-called with MiXCR into one record per CDR3 protein. The data hold 1.5 million to 2 million distinct CDR3 sequences, with about 32% observed a single time. This clonotype was picked up a small number of times. Unmatched junction bases numbered 5, after V lost 5 bases and J lost 1 base. CDR3 length equals 15 residues. From germline, CDR1 is SEHNR and CDR2 FQNEAQ (reference sequence). The chain has TRBV7-9 and TRBJ1-5; 7 positions match TRBD1. The sequenced sample was cord blood. This receptor was identified in a newborn girl in good health. The chain's CDR3 is CASSATGESNQPQHF. DNA of the CDR3: TGTGCCAGCAGCGCTACAGGGGAGAGCAATCAGCCCCAGCATTTT.